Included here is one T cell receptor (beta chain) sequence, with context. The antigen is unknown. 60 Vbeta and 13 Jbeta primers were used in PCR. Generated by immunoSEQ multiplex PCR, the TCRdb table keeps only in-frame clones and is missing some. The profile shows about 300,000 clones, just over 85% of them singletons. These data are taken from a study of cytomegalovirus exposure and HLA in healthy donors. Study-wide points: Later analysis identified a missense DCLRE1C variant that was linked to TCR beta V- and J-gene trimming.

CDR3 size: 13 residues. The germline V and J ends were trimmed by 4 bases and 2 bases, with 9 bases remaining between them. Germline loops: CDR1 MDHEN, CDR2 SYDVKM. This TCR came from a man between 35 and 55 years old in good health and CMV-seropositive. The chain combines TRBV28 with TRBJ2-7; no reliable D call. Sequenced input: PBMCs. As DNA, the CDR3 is TGTGCCAGCAGTTCCTATTCGACCTACGAGCAGTACTTC. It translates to CASSSYSTYEQYF.